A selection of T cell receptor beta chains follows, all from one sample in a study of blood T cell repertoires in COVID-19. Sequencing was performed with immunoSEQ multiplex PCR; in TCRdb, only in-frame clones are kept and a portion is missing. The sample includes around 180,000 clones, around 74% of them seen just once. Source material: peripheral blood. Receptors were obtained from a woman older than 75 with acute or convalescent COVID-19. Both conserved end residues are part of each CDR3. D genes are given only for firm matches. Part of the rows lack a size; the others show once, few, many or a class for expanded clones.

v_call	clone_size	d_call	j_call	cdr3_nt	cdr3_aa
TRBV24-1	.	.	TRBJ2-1	TGTGCCACCAGTGATTTGCCACAGGGATACAATGAGCAGTTCTTC	CATSDLPQGYNEQFF
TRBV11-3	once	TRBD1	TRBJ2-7	TGTGCCAGCAGCTTAGGACAGGGGGAACTCTACGAGCAGTACTTC	CASSLGQGELYEQYF
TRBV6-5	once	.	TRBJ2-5	TGTGCCAGCAGTCATCGGGACTGGGGGGTGAAGACCCAGTACTTC	CASSHRDWGVKTQYF
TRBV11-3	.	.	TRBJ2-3	TGTGCCAGCAGCTGGGGAGGGGGGAGCACAGATACGCAGTATTTT	CASSWGGGSTDTQYF
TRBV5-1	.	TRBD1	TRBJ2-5	TGCGCCAGCCGGGGACAGGGGAATTTGGAGACCCAGTACTTC	CASRGQGNLETQYF
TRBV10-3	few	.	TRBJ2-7	TGTGCCATCAACCCCGGACGGGAGTCCTACGAGCAGTACTTC	CAINPGRESYEQYF
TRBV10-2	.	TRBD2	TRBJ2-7	TGCGCCAGCAACCCCTATTGGGAGGGAACCTACGAGCAGTACTTC	CASNPYWEGTYEQYF
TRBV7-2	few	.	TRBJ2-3	TGTGCCAGCAGCTTTGCGGTAACTAGCACAGATACGCAGTATTTT	CASSFAVTSTDTQYF
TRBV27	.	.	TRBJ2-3	TGTGCCAGCAGCTACGACCTAGGGGGAAGGACGCAGTATTTT	CASSYDLGGRTQYF
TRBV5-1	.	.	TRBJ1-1	TGCGCCAGCAGCCAAGCAGGAGGACTTGAAGCTTTCTTT	CASSQAGGLEAFF
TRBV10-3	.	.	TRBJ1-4	TGTGCCATCAGTGAGTCGAGGGACTCGGGTGAAAAACTGTTTTTT	CAISESRDSGEKLFF
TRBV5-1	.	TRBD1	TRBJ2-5	TGCGCCAGCAGCTTGACAGGGGCGCTACAAGAGACCCAGTACTTC	CASSLTGALQETQYF
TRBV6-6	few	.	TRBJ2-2	TGTGCCAGCAGTAGTACATATACCGGGGAGCTGTTTTTT	CASSSTYTGELFF
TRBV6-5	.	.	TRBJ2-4	TGTGCCAGCAGTTCCCAGGGGCTAGCCAAAAACATTCAGTACTTC	CASSSQGLAKNIQYF
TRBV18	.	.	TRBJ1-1	TGTGCCAGCTCACCACTCGGGAGACCGAACACTGAAGCTTTCTTT	CASSPLGRPNTEAFF
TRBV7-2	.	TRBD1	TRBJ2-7	TGTGCCAGCAGCTTATTTTTACTTCGGGACAGGTCTTCCGAGCAGTACTTC	CASSLFLLRDRSSEQYF
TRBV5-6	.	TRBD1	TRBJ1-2	TGTGCCAGCAGCATCGGACAGGGCAGCTATGGCTACACCTTC	CASSIGQGSYGYTF
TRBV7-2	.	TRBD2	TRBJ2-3	TGTGCCAGCAGCTTAGAAGGGACTAGCGGGGTAGGCACAGATACGCAGTATTTT	CASSLEGTSGVGTDTQYF
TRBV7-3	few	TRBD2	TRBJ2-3	TGTGCCAGCAGCTCACTAGCGGGAATCGATACGCAGTATTTT	CASSSLAGIDTQYF
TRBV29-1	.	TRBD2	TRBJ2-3	TGCAGCGTTGCCCCACATGCGGGAGGGCCTGGGGATACGCAGTATTTT	CSVAPHAGGPGDTQYF
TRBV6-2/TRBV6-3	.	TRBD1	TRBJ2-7	TGTGCCAGCAGTCGCCGGGACAGGGGGATCGCCTACGAGCAGTACTTC	CASSRRDRGIAYEQYF
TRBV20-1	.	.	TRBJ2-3	TGCAGTGCTAGAGATCTAGATACGCAGTATTTT	CSARDLDTQYF
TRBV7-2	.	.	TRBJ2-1	TGTGCCAGCAGCCAACTACAAGGGGCGCAGGGAGGGCAGTTCTTC	CASSQLQGAQGGQFF
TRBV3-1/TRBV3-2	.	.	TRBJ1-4	TGTGCCAGCAGCCAAGACCCTTGGTTACAGGGTACTCGGGAAAAACTGTTTTTT	CASSQDPWLQGTREKLFF
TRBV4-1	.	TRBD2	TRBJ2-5	TGCGCCAGCAGCCAGAACCCTAGCGGGCGGACCCAGTACTTC	CASSQNPSGRTQYF
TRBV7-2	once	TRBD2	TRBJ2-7	TGTGCCAGCAGCTTAGCGCTCGGTAGCGGGGGGTCGGAGCAGTACTTC	CASSLALGSGGSEQYF
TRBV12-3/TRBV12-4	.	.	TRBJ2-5	TGTGCCAGCAGTCAACAGGACCAAGAGACCCAGTACTTC	CASSQQDQETQYF
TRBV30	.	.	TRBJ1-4	TGTGCCTGGAACCGGGAGCCAGATAATGAAAAACTGTTTTTT	CAWNREPDNEKLFF
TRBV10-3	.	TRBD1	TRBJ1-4	TGTGCCACAAGGCAGGGGGACTCTAATGAAAAACTGTTTTTT	CATRQGDSNEKLFF
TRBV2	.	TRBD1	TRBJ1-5	TGTGCCAGCAGCGGACAGGGCGAAGGGCCCCAGCATTTT	CASSGQGEGPQHF
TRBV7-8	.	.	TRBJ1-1	TGTGCCAGCAGCGAGATACCGACAGGCCTTATTGAAGCTTTCTTT	CASSEIPTGLIEAFF
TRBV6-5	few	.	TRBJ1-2	TGTGCCAGCAAAGACGACACATATGGCTACACCTTC	CASKDDTYGYTF
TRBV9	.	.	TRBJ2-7	TGTGCCAGCAGCCCCACCAACGGACTTTCCTACGAGCAGTACTTC	CASSPTNGLSYEQYF
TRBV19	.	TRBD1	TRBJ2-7	TGTGCCAGTAGTACCAGGGACAGGGGGGCAGGGGAGCAGTACTTC	CASSTRDRGAGEQYF
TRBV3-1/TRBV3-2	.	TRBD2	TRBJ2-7	TGTGCCAGCAGCCAAGATCTTGCGGGGAGGGTCGAGCAGTACTTC	CASSQDLAGRVEQYF
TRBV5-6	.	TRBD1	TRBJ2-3	TGTGCCAGCAGCTGGGGACAGGGTCCAGATACGCAGTATTTT	CASSWGQGPDTQYF
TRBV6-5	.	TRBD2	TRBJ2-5	TGTGCCAGCAGTCCAGGGCGGGAGGGCCGCGCCCAGTACTTC	CASSPGREGRAQYF
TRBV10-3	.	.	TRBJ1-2	TGTGCCATCACCTCGGGACAACATAACTATGGCTACACCTTC	CAITSGQHNYGYTF
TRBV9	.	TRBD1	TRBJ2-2	TGTGCCAGCAGCGAGGGGGCGCTGACCGGGGAGCTGTTTTTT	CASSEGALTGELFF
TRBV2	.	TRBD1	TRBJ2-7	TGTGCCAGCAGTACCCGGACAGGTCGAAACGAGCAGTACTTC	CASSTRTGRNEQYF
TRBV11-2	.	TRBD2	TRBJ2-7	TGTGCCAGCAGCCTGGGACTAGCCCAGAGCGAGCAGTACTTC	CASSLGLAQSEQYF
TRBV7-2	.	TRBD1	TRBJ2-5	TGTGCCAGCAGCTCCCGGACAGGCAGCCAAGAGACCCAGTACTTC	CASSSRTGSQETQYF
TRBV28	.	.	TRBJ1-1	TGTGCCAGCAGTTTTAGTCGGAGGGCAGAAGCTTTCTTT	CASSFSRRAEAFF